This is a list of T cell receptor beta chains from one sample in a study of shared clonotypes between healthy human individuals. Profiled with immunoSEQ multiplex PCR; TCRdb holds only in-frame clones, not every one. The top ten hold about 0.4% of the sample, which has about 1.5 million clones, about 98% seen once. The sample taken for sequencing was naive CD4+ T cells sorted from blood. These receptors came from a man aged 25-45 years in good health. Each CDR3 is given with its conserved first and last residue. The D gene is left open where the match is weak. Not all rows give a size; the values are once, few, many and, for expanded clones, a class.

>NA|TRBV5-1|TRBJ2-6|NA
CASSPTGYSGANVLTF
TGCGCCAGCAGCCCAACAGGGTACTCTGGGGCCAACGTCCTGACTTTC
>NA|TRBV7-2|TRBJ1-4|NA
CASSLGPIGKLFF
TGTGCCAGCAGCTTAGGGCCGATCGGAAAACTGTTTTTT
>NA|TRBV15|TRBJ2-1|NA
CATSRDSQGGRQFF
TGTGCCACCAGCAGGGATTCACAAGGGGGTCGGCAGTTCTTC
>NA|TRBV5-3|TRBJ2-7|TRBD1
CARSLKTGFPHEQYF
TGTGCCAGAAGTTTAAAGACAGGGTTCCCCCACGAGCAGTACTTC
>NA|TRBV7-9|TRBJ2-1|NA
CASSLAEGGEQFF
TGTGCCAGCAGCTTAGCGGAGGGAGGTGAGCAGTTCTTC
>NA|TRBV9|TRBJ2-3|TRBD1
CASSSRTGASTDTQYF
TGTGCCAGCAGCTCCCGGACAGGGGCTAGCACAGATACGCAGTATTTT
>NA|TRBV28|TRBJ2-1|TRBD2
CASRTSGHTAYNEQFF
TGTGCCAGCAGGACTAGCGGCCATACGGCCTACAATGAGCAGTTCTTC
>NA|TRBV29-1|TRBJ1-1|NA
CSVVDGGATEAFF
TGCAGCGTTGTTGATGGGGGTGCCACTGAAGCTTTCTTT
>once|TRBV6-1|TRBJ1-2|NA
CASSDYSGGRGYGYTF
TGTGCCAGCAGTGATTATTCGGGGGGGCGCGGCTATGGCTACACCTTC
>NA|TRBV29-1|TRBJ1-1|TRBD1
CSGQAGTGRTVAFF
TGCAGCGGCCAAGCCGGGACAGGACGAACAGTAGCTTTCTTT
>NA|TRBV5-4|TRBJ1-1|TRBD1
CASSPGGQHTEAFF
TGTGCCAGCAGCCCAGGGGGACAGCACACTGAAGCTTTCTTT
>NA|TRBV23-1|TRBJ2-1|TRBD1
CASSPTEGRDREICSSYNEQFF
TGCGCCAGCAGTCCTACTGAGGGGAGGGACAGGGAAATTTGCAGCTCCTACAATGAGCAGTTCTTC